A single sample gave rise to the 19 T cell receptor beta chains below, sequenced in a study of blood T cell repertoires in COVID-19. The method was immunoSEQ multiplex PCR; TCRdb's version includes in-frame clones alone and lacks a portion of them. Here the sample spans 140,000 to 150,000 clones, 70% to 90% being singletons. The sequenced sample consisted of peripheral blood. Receptors were obtained from a woman aged 60-75 years with COVID-19, enrolled during active disease.

The CDR3 spells CAWESGTSGGNEQFF. The DNA of the CDR3 is TGTGCCTGGGAATCCGGGACTAGCGGTGGGAATGAGCAGTTCTTC. This rearrangement joins TRBV30 to TRBJ2-1; TRBD2 agrees at 11 bases. V trimming: 5 bases; J trimming: 7 bases; junction bases outside the gene matches: 10. The CDR3 consists of 15 residues. CDR1 is GTSNPN, CDR2 SVGIG, per germline (reference sequence).

The J gene is TRBJ2-5, the V gene TRBV2, with D perhaps matching TRBD2 (6 bases). The CDR3 has 15 residues. Between the trimmed V and J ends, which lost 3 bases and 4 bases, there was a span of 15 bases. Germline loops: CDR1 SNHLY, CDR2 FYNNEI. The chain's CDR3 is CASSERTDGGETQYF. The DNA for the CDR3 is TGTGCCAGCAGTGAGAGGACGGACGGGGGAGAGACCCAGTACTTC.

The J gene is TRBJ2-3, the V gene TRBV4-1, with D maybe TRBD2 (6 bases). The V gene lost 1 base and the J gene lost 3 bases, with 14 bases spanning the gap. CDR3 length equals 16 residues. Looked up from germline, CDR1 is MGHRA and CDR2 is YSYEKL. In DNA, the CDR3 is TGCGCCAGCAGCCAAGCGGGACTTAGCGAGACAGATACGCAGTATTTT. Its protein product is CASSQAGLSETDTQYF.

CDR3 coding DNA: TGTGCCAGTAGTATAACAGGGTCCTACGAGCAGTACTTC. Encoded protein: CASSITGSYEQYF. The rearrangement links TRBV19 to TRBJ2-7; TRBD1 is a possible D gene (6 bases). Germline values: CDR1 LNHDA, CDR2 SQIVND (reference sequence). CDR3 length: 13 amino acids. V was trimmed by 2 bases and J by 1 base, leaving 6 bases between them.

This chain joins TRBV11-3 and TRBJ2-3; D may be TRBD1 (5 bases). Germline CDR1 reads SGHNT; CDR2 reads YENEEA. The CDR3 length is 14 residues. Between the trimmed V and J ends, which lost 3 bases and 2 bases, there was a span of 9 bases. In DNA form, the CDR3 reads TGTGCCAGCAGCTTGGGGCGGTCCACAGATACGCAGTATTTT. This gives the protein CASSLGRSTDTQYF.

The chain carries TRBV5-1 and TRBJ2-5, with 8 bases lining up with TRBD2. There are 15 residues in the CDR3. CDR1 and CDR2 from the germline V gene are SGHRS and YFSETQ. Trimming took 0 bases from V and 7 from J; bases not matched to a gene: 8. The CDR3 nucleotides are TGCGCCAGCAGCTTGGGACGGGGGGGATTCCGGACCCAGTACTTC. Its protein product is CASSLGRGGFRTQYF.

This rearrangement joins TRBV27 to TRBJ2-7; TRBD2 matches 7 bases. V trimming: 5 bases; J trimming: 6 bases; junction bases outside the gene matches: 7. Germline loops: CDR1 MNHEY, CDR2 SMNVEV (reference sequence). This CDR3 region has 13 residues. The CDR3 coding sequence is TGTGCCAGCAGTCATCAGCGGGGTACCGAGCAGTACTTC. Translation: CASSHQRGTEQYF.

The CDR3 loop reads CASSLMGGATNEKLFF. In DNA, the CDR3 is TGTGCCAGCAGCCTTATGGGGGGGGCAACTAATGAAAAACTGTTTTTT. The chain is built from TRBV4-2 and TRBJ1-4; tentatively, D is TRBD1 (5 bases). Germline V lookup: CDR1 LGHNA, CDR2 YNFKEQ. Trimming cost V 4 bases and J 0 bases, with 12 bases left between them. The CDR3 runs 16 residues.

This rearrangement joins TRBV19 to TRBJ1-5; no firm D call. V was cut by 1 base and J by 0 bases, with 7 bases left in between. Germline CDR1 LNHDA, CDR2 SQIVND (reference sequence). The CDR3 contains 15 residues. DNA of the CDR3: TGTGCCAGTAGTATAGGTCGTTATAGCAATCAGCCCCAGCATTTT. Encoded protein: CASSIGRYSNQPQHF.

The chain has TRBV5-1 and TRBJ2-6; TRBD2 matches 7 bases. The ends lost 2 bases at V and 2 bases at J; junction bases unmatched: 1. The CDR3 has 15 amino acids. Germline values: CDR1 SGHRS, CDR2 YFSETQ. The CDR3 here is CASSFSGAGANVLTF. CDR3 in DNA: TGCGCCAGCAGCTTCAGCGGGGCTGGGGCCAACGTCCTGACTTTC.

The chain has TRBV5-1 and TRBJ2-7; D is possibly TRBD1 (5 bases). The CDR3 is 15 residues long. V was pared by 4 bases and J by 2 bases, with 16 bases between. Germline CDR1 is SGHRS and CDR2 is YFSETQ. The CDR3 sequence is CASSRRQYGAYEQYF. The CDR3 coding sequence is TGCGCCAGCAGCCGACGACAGTATGGGGCCTACGAGCAGTACTTC. The full variable domain, with the rest looked up from reference TRBV5-1 and TRBJ2-7, is KAGVTQTPRYLIKTRGQQVTLSCSPISGHRSVSWYQQTPGQGLQFLFEYFSETQRNKGNFPGRFSGRQFSNSRSEMNVSTLELGDSALYLCASSRRQYGAYEQYFGPGTRLTVT.

The chain has TRBV6-5 and TRBJ1-1, with 10 bases fitting TRBD1. The CDR3 contains 15 residues. The germline gives CDR1 MNHEY, CDR2 SVGAGI. V was pared by 0 bases and J by 3 bases, with 1 base of the junction left unmatched. In DNA, the CDR3 is TGTGCCAGCAGTTACTCGGGACAGGGGTACACTGAAGCTTTCTTT. Amino acid sequence: CASSYSGQGYTEAFF.

V usage is TRBV6-5 and J usage is TRBJ2-3; 7 bases are a match to TRBD1. This CDR3 region has 15 residues. Germline V gene data show CDR1 as MNHEY and CDR2 as SVGAGI. With V trimmed by 8 bases and J by 2 bases, 10 bases remained unmatched. The CDR3 sequence: CASSRGQADTDTQYF. CDR3 bases: TGTGCCAGCTCGAGAGGACAGGCTGACACAGATACGCAGTATTTT.

This chain links TRBV27 with TRBJ1-5; D remains ambiguous. CDR1 and CDR2 from the germline V gene are MNHEY and SMNVEV (reference sequence). Trimming shortened V by 1 base and J by 5 bases, and 15 bases separated the two germline ends. This CDR3 contains 16 residues. This CDR3 is CASSLYPGVKDQPQHF. CDR3 DNA sequence: TGTGCCAGCAGTTTATACCCCGGGGTTAAGGATCAGCCCCAGCATTTT.

The CDR3 DNA reads TGTGCCAGCAGAGCGACAGTGAACACTGAAGCTTTCTTT. This codes for CASRATVNTEAFF. This chain links TRBV5-4 with TRBJ1-1, with D maybe TRBD1 (5 bases). The CDR3 has 13 amino acids. Germline CDR1 and CDR2: SGHNT and YYREEE (reference sequence). V shed 5 bases and J shed 0 bases, with 8 bases lying between them.

The CDR3 loop reads CASSLGVDRGGEKLFF. As DNA, the CDR3 is TGTGCCAGCAGCTTAGGAGTGGACAGGGGGGGTGAAAAACTGTTTTTT. The chain combines TRBV7-9 with TRBJ1-4; 10 nucleotides line up with TRBD1. CDR3 length equals 16 residues. Germline trimming cut 1 base from V and 7 bases from J; bases unmatched to any gene: 6. Germline values: CDR1 SEHNR, CDR2 FQNEAQ (reference sequence).

The J gene is TRBJ1-1, the V gene TRBV4-2; 7 bases match TRBD1. The V gene end was trimmed by 1 base and the J gene end by 7 bases; junction bases not matched to a gene: 6. The CDR3 runs 14 residues. Germline V gene sequence: CDR1 LGHNA, CDR2 YNFKEQ. Here the CDR3 DNA reads TGTGCCAGCAGCCAAGGGGGGACAGCCCTTGAAGCTTTCTTT. Amino acid sequence: CASSQGGTALEAFF.

The chain joins TRBV11-3 to TRBJ2-3, with D maybe TRBD2 (6 bases). Germline lookup yields CDR1 SGHNT and CDR2 YENEEA. V was clipped by 4 bases and J by 6 bases, with 17 bases between them. CDR3 size: 15 residues. This CDR3 reads CASSSRGPAGDTQYF. For the CDR3, the DNA is TGTGCCAGCAGCTCAAGAGGTCCGGCGGGGGATACGCAGTATTTT.

The genes are TRBV29-1 and TRBJ2-7; 10 bases agree with TRBD2. This CDR3 has 13 residues. CDR1 SQVTM and CDR2 ANQGSEA come from the germline V gene. V dropped 5 bases and J dropped 4; count of bases not matched to a gene: 5. CDR3 nucleotide sequence: TGCAGCGTTCGAGCGGGGGGGACATACGAGCAGTACTTC. This codes for CSVRAGGTYEQYF.